A selection of T cell receptor beta chains follows, all from one sample in a study of early T cells in non-severe SARS-CoV-2 infection. A single record per CDR3 protein comes from TCRdb applying MiXCR to the 5' RACE reads. The sample holds roughly 25,000 distinct CDR3 sequences, around 4% seen once. Sequencing used whole blood. All receptors derive from an adult who was a healthcare worker with PCR-confirmed SARS-CoV-2 infection or an uninfected control (not recorded which). Each CDR3 is given with its conserved first and last residue. The order of the fields is J gene, V gene, CDR3 protein.

TRBJ2-1 TRBV20-1 CTQGGDEQFF
TRBJ2-7 TRBV28 CASLLAGAYEQYF
TRBJ2-7 TRBV20-1 CSARVLGTYEQYF
TRBJ2-1 TRBV4-3 CASSQEGWEEQFF
TRBJ2-7 TRBV11-2 CATRDYTYEQYF
TRBJ2-3 TRBV7-8 CASSLQRGPSTDTQYF
TRBJ2-3 TRBV20-1 CSATPGTSTDTQYF
TRBJ2-1 TRBV11-2 CASSTLAGILSSYNEQFF
TRBJ1-1 TRBV6-6 CASSRTTNTEAFF
TRBJ2-6 TRBV19 CASSLQGALSGANVLTF
TRBJ2-1 TRBV2 CASSESGARNEQFF
TRBJ1-6 TRBV12-3/TRBV12-4 CASSLSGSDNSPLHF
TRBJ2-1 TRBV11-2 CASSLAQRTEQFF
TRBJ2-1 TRBV20-1 CSARGRSMSSYNEQFF
TRBJ1-2 TRBV28 CASSPPFDNYGYTF
TRBJ2-4 TRBV6-6 CASSSGEARNIQYF
TRBJ1-2 TRBV7-2 CASSPRDVLYGYTF
TRBJ1-1 TRBV20-1 CSAPDIGGTEAFF
TRBJ1-1 TRBV4-1 CASSQASTTGRTEAFF
TRBJ1-1 TRBV7-2 CASSSAGGPTEAFF
TRBJ2-1 TRBV7-3 CASSGTTNEQFF
TRBJ2-4 TRBV4-2 CASSPTSGGYDIQYF
TRBJ2-1 TRBV21-1 CASSKGGLLLEGRKYYYDYNEQFF
TRBJ2-2 TRBV7-3 CASSSGGVTGELFF
TRBJ1-6 TRBV27 CAIVGPRGDSPLHF
TRBJ2-7 TRBV6-2/TRBV6-3 CASSSPGQGSRMEYF
TRBJ2-2 TRBV11-3 CATRGSSTGELFF
TRBJ2-1 TRBV20-1 CSASLTGRSQVDEQFF
TRBJ2-1 TRBV5-1 CASSLASGGAFNEQFF
TRBJ1-5 TRBV12-3/TRBV12-4 CASREGGRNSNQPQHF
TRBJ2-3 TRBV4-2 CASSASGGDVDTQYF
TRBJ2-5 TRBV5-1 CASSPISADPETQYF
TRBJ2-7 TRBV5-4 CASSLLARPYEQYF
TRBJ2-1 TRBV20-1 CSAASGAYNEQFF
TRBJ2-3 TRBV28 CASSPQEVTSTDTQYF
TRBJ1-1 TRBV20-1 CSARPLRKNTEAFF
TRBJ2-3 TRBV20-1 CSAFSAGGRKGDTQYF
TRBJ2-7 TRBV3-1 CATSSSYEQYF
TRBJ2-3 TRBV6-6 CASSYQATQYF
TRBJ1-1 TRBV5-1 CASSTYSEAFF
TRBJ2-7 TRBV18 CASSTSGTYEQYF
TRBJ1-1 TRBV12-3/TRBV12-4 CASQRRTWDTEAFF
TRBJ1-4 TRBV12-3/TRBV12-4 CASSRQGGGNEKLFF
TRBJ1-2 TRBV27 CASSPLAFGSHGYTF
TRBJ2-1 TRBV6-2/TRBV6-3 CASRAGRGDEQFF
TRBJ2-7 TRBV7-2 CASSQDQGEQYF
TRBJ1-5 TRBV4-3 CASSQDLGRVKQPQHF
TRBJ2-2 TRBV10-3 CAISAASGSAGELFF
TRBJ2-7 TRBV7-2 CASSSGTGTYEQYF
TRBJ1-5 TRBV15 CATSVGTENQPQHF
TRBJ1-5 TRBV29-1 CSVSTGEIGQPQHF
TRBJ2-7 TRBV7-6 CASSLGHEDSYEQYF